This T cell receptor beta chain was captured by sequencing in a study of T cell responses to AZD1222 COVID-19 vaccine. V was pared by 10 bases and J by 8 bases, with 27 bases of the junction left unmatched. Germline CDR1 is MDHEN and CDR2 is SYDVKM. CDR3 length equals 19 residues. Points from the study as a whole: Clonal diversity was possibly underestimated, and white British individuals and females predominated among donors. Spike-specific TCR breadth and depth were elevated following two AZD1222 doses. Per reports, nearly half of all spike-specific TCRs target regions that are unmutated in variants.

With respect to this clone: Its target is not known.

Only in-frame clones appear in the TCRdb table, and some are missing; sequencing was by immunoSEQ multiplex PCR. The sample carries roughly 180,000 clones, about 90% recorded once. The receptor comes from an adult in good health. Sequencing was performed on peripheral blood, taken on day 0 of MenACWY control vaccination. The gene calls are TRBV28 and TRBJ2-1; 9 bases map to TRBD2. The chain's CDR3 is CATELSASLAGGPIYEQFF. As DNA, the CDR3 is TGTGCCACCGAGTTATCGGCGTCTTTGGCGGGAGGGCCTATCTATGAGCAGTTCTTC.